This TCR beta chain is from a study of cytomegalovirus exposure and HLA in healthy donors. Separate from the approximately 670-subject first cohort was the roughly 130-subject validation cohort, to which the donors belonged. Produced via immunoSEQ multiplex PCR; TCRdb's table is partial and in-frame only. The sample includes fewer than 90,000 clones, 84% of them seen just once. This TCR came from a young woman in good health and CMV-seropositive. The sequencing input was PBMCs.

CDR3 sequence: CASLNRTSGSYEQYF. The CDR3 coding sequence is TGTGCCAGCTTAAACAGGACTAGCGGCTCCTACGAGCAGTACTTC. The chain combines TRBV27 with TRBJ2-7; 10 bases are a match to TRBD2. Looked up from germline, CDR1 is MNHEY and CDR2 is SMNVEV (reference sequence). The CDR3 consists of 15 residues. With 8 bases clipped from V and 0 bases from J, the junction kept 7 bases outside the gene matches.